This T cell receptor beta chain was sequenced in a study of response to subunit inactivated influenza vaccine. Study-level findings and limits: Seasonal influenza vaccination, on each occasion, was suggested by the authors to recruit few new T cells.

Trimming at V came to 5 bases and at J to 4 bases, leaving 5 bases not matched to a gene. This CDR3 has 13 residues. Germline CDR1 reads DFQATT; CDR2 reads SNEGSKA (reference sequence). The table lists this clonotype with many counts. Its antigen remains unidentified. TCRdb reprocessed the RT-PCR reads via MiXCR and lists one record per CDR3 protein. The sample has approximately 530,000 distinct CDR3 sequences, more than 7% seen once. The specimen was PBMCs from blood, collected less than 30 months after vaccination. V is TRBV20-1 and J is TRBJ2-7, with TRBD2 identical over 10 bases. The TCR sequence derives from a man between 50 and 69 years old who received an inactivated influenza vaccine. CDR3 nucleotide sequence: TGCAGTGCTTCGACTAGCGGGCCTTACGAGCAGTACTTC. This encodes CSASTSGPYEQYF.